These T cell receptor beta chains were read from a single sample in a study of human thymus T cells. Generated by immunoSEQ multiplex PCR, the TCRdb table keeps only in-frame clones and is missing some. The data contain roughly 130,000 clones, around 94% of them seen just once; the ten biggest clones take up around 0.024%. Sample: thymus tissue. These receptors all come from a boy under two years old with a congenital heart defect but otherwise immunologically healthy. CDR3s include the opening cysteine and the closing phenylalanine or tryptophan. Each record gives: CDR3 length, D gene, clone size, J gene, V gene, CDR3 protein, CDR3 DNA. A D gene is named only where the DNA matches it firmly. Part of the rows lack a size; the others show once, few, many or a class for expanded clones.

length: 17
D: TRBD1
size: NA
J: TRBJ2-1
V: TRBV25-1
CDR3: CASSDGLGQAGVNEQFF
DNA: TGTGCCAGCAGTGACGGATTAGGACAGGCCGGGGTCAATGAGCAGTTCTTC

length: 16
D: TRBD2
size: NA
J: TRBJ2-1
V: TRBV4-1
CDR3: CASSRRTSGDYNEQFF
DNA: TGCGCCAGCAGCCGCAGGACTAGCGGGGACTACAATGAGCAGTTCTTC

length: 19
D: TRBD2
size: NA
J: TRBJ2-3
V: TRBV29-1
CDR3: CSVPLGPPTSGGFTDTQYF
DNA: TGCAGCGTTCCCTTAGGGCCCCCTACTAGCGGGGGATTCACAGATACGCAGTATTTT

length: 18
D: NA
size: NA
J: TRBJ1-3
V: TRBV5-6
CDR3: CASSPLGGRPSSGNTIYF
DNA: TGTGCCAGCAGCCCGTTAGGAGGACGGCCGAGCTCTGGAAACACCATATATTTT

length: 14
D: TRBD1
size: NA
J: TRBJ2-7
V: TRBV2
CDR3: CASSRDRSLYEQYF
DNA: TGTGCCAGCTCCCGGGACAGGAGCCTCTACGAGCAGTACTTC

length: 16
D: TRBD1
size: NA
J: TRBJ1-5
V: TRBV6-6
CDR3: CASTNAGQGINQPQHF
DNA: TGTGCCAGCACCAACGCGGGACAGGGGATAAATCAGCCCCAGCATTTT

length: 13
D: NA
size: NA
J: TRBJ2-1
V: TRBV28
CDR3: CASSDRDPNEQFF
DNA: TGTGCCAGCAGTGACCGGGACCCCAATGAGCAGTTCTTC

length: 15
D: TRBD1
size: NA
J: TRBJ1-3
V: TRBV7-7
CDR3: CASSLGQGSGNTIYF
DNA: TGTGCTAGCAGCTTAGGACAGGGGTCTGGAAACACCATATATTTT

length: 17
D: NA
size: once
J: TRBJ2-1
V: TRBV4-1
CDR3: CASSQILQGSSYNEQFF
DNA: TGCGCCAGCAGCCAAATACTTCAGGGAAGCTCCTACAATGAGCAGTTCTTC

length: 15
D: NA
size: NA
J: TRBJ1-2
V: TRBV19
CDR3: CASIADDRSNYGYTF
DNA: TGTGCCAGTATCGCCGACGACAGGTCTAACTATGGCTACACCTTC

length: 13
D: NA
size: NA
J: TRBJ2-1
V: TRBV5-5
CDR3: CASRMSLNNEQFF
DNA: TGTGCCAGCAGGATGTCCTTAAACAATGAGCAGTTCTTC

length: 15
D: NA
size: NA
J: TRBJ2-5
V: TRBV19
CDR3: CASSIEKGREETQYF
DNA: TGTGCCAGTAGTATAGAGAAGGGCAGGGAAGAGACCCAGTACTTC

length: 18
D: NA
size: NA
J: TRBJ1-1
V: TRBV7-2
CDR3: CASSLRLPSQGIHTEAFF
DNA: TGTGCCAGCAGCTTGCGTCTGCCTTCACAGGGTATTCACACTGAAGCTTTCTTT

length: 16
D: NA
size: once
J: TRBJ1-1
V: TRBV4-3
CDR3: CASSQDGPGWGTEAFF
DNA: TGCGCCAGCAGCCAAGATGGTCCCGGGTGGGGGACTGAAGCTTTCTTT

length: 12
D: TRBD2
size: NA
J: TRBJ2-2
V: TRBV4-2
CDR3: CASRGTSGELFF
DNA: TGTGCCAGCCGCGGGACTAGCGGGGAGCTGTTTTTT

length: 13
D: NA
size: NA
J: TRBJ2-7
V: TRBV27
CDR3: CASTDSRGYEQYF
DNA: TGTGCCAGCACCGATAGTCGGGGCTACGAGCAGTACTTC

length: 14
D: TRBD1
size: NA
J: TRBJ1-1
V: TRBV6-1
CDR3: CASSVTGGNAEAFF
DNA: TGTGCCAGCAGTGTAACAGGGGGCAACGCTGAAGCTTTCTTT

length: 17
D: NA
size: NA
J: TRBJ2-1
V: TRBV5-1
CDR3: CASSASASASSYNEQFF
DNA: TGCGCCAGCAGCGCCTCAGCTAGCGCAAGCTCCTACAATGAGCAGTTCTTC

length: 15
D: NA
size: NA
J: TRBJ1-2
V: TRBV5-6
CDR3: CASSLAAGTDYGYTF
DNA: TGTGCCAGCAGCTTGGCCGCAGGGACGGACTATGGCTACACCTTC

length: 15
D: NA
size: NA
J: TRBJ1-1
V: TRBV19
CDR3: CASSILDRPHTEAFF
DNA: TGTGCCAGTAGTATCTTGGATCGTCCCCACACTGAAGCTTTCTTT

length: 15
D: TRBD1
size: NA
J: TRBJ1-2
V: TRBV7-9
CDR3: CASRSSRQGARGYTF
DNA: TGTGCCAGCAGGTCCTCCCGACAGGGGGCGAGGGGCTACACCTTC

length: 15
D: NA
size: NA
J: TRBJ1-5
V: TRBV9
CDR3: CASSVAGLSNQPQHF
DNA: TGTGCCAGCAGCGTAGCTGGGCTTAGCAATCAGCCCCAGCATTTT

length: 17
D: NA
size: NA
J: TRBJ2-7
V: TRBV11-2
CDR3: CASSLRSCTGGNYEQYF
DNA: TGTGCCAGCAGCTTACGGTCTTGTACGGGGGGCAATTACGAGCAGTACTTC

length: 14
D: NA
size: NA
J: TRBJ1-5
V: TRBV28
CDR3: CASSLGGTNQPQHF
DNA: TGTGCCAGCAGTTTGGGTGGGACCAATCAGCCCCAGCATTTT

length: 14
D: NA
size: once
J: TRBJ2-3
V: TRBV9
CDR3: CASSVVDSTDTQYF
DNA: TGTGCCAGCAGCGTAGTTGACAGCACAGATACGCAGTATTTT

length: 12
D: NA
size: NA
J: TRBJ1-2
V: TRBV5-1
CDR3: CASSPGDYGYTF
DNA: TGCGCCAGCAGCCCGGGAGACTATGGCTACACCTTC

length: 13
D: NA
size: NA
J: TRBJ2-5
V: TRBV7-9
CDR3: CASSCGPGETQYF
DNA: TGTGCCAGCAGCTGCGGACCGGGGGAGACCCAGTACTTC

length: 14
D: TRBD1
size: NA
J: TRBJ1-1
V: TRBV28
CDR3: CASSGTAPNTEAFF
DNA: TGTGCCAGCAGCGGGACAGCTCCGAACACTGAAGCTTTCTTT

length: 12
D: NA
size: once
J: TRBJ2-5
V: TRBV7-3
CDR3: CASILLQETQYF
DNA: TGTGCCAGCATCCTCCTACAAGAGACCCAGTACTTC

length: 13
D: NA
size: NA
J: TRBJ1-6
V: TRBV7-3
CDR3: CASSIGQPSPLHF
DNA: TGTGCCAGCAGCATCGGACAGCCTTCACCCCTCCACTTT

length: 15
D: NA
size: NA
J: TRBJ2-5
V: TRBV6-5
CDR3: CASSYSGSSQETQYF
DNA: TGTGCCAGCAGTTACTCGGGCAGCAGTCAAGAGACCCAGTACTTC

length: 15
D: TRBD1
size: NA
J: TRBJ1-5
V: TRBV2
CDR3: CASGPGQGIGQPQHF
DNA: TGTGCCAGCGGTCCGGGACAGGGCATTGGTCAGCCCCAGCATTTT

length: 14
D: NA
size: NA
J: TRBJ2-2
V: TRBV7-9
CDR3: CASNTGKFSGELFF
DNA: TGTGCCAGCAACACAGGGAAGTTTAGCGGGGAGCTGTTTTTT

length: 14
D: NA
size: NA
J: TRBJ2-3
V: TRBV10-3
CDR3: CAILDREGPDTQYF
DNA: TGTGCCATCCTGGACAGGGAGGGCCCAGATACGCAGTATTTT

length: 14
D: NA
size: NA
J: TRBJ1-3
V: TRBV7-2
CDR3: CASSLVSSGNTIYF
DNA: TGTGCCAGCAGCTTAGTGTCCTCTGGAAACACCATATATTTT

length: 14
D: NA
size: once
J: TRBJ1-1
V: TRBV7-6
CDR3: CASSLITPNTEAFF
DNA: TGTGCCAGCAGCTTAATCACGCCGAACACTGAAGCTTTCTTT

length: 16
D: NA
size: NA
J: TRBJ2-1
V: TRBV4-1
CDR3: CASSHSASGPYNEQFF
DNA: TGCGCCAGCAGCCACTCCGCGTCGGGGCCCTACAATGAGCAGTTCTTC

length: 12
D: NA
size: once
J: TRBJ2-2
V: TRBV19
CDR3: CASSIPTGELFF
DNA: TGTGCCAGTAGTATCCCCACCGGGGAGCTGTTTTTT

length: 17
D: TRBD1
size: NA
J: TRBJ2-3
V: TRBV5-4
CDR3: CASSSDARGSLTDTQYF
DNA: TGTGCCAGCAGCTCCGACGCCAGGGGGTCCCTCACAGATACGCAGTATTTT

length: 12
D: NA
size: NA
J: TRBJ1-1
V: TRBV19
CDR3: CASSLQGTEAFF
DNA: TGTGCCAGTAGTTTACAAGGGACTGAAGCTTTCTTT

length: 16
D: TRBD2
size: NA
J: TRBJ2-3
V: TRBV4-3
CDR3: CASSQGLAGNTDTQYF
DNA: TGCGCCAGCAGCCAAGGACTAGCGGGGAACACAGATACGCAGTATTTT

length: 16
D: TRBD1
size: NA
J: TRBJ2-1
V: TRBV5-6
CDR3: CASSSIPGQGGDEQFF
DNA: TGTGCCAGCAGCTCGATTCCGGGACAGGGAGGAGATGAGCAGTTCTTC

length: 15
D: NA
size: NA
J: TRBJ1-2
V: TRBV2
CDR3: CASGLTLRGAYGYTF
DNA: TGTGCCAGCGGCCTCACCCTTAGGGGAGCCTATGGCTACACCTTC

length: 16
D: TRBD1
size: NA
J: TRBJ1-2
V: TRBV28
CDR3: CASSPLRDRVSYGYTF
DNA: TGTGCCAGCAGCCCTTTACGGGACAGGGTATCCTATGGCTACACCTTC

length: 17
D: NA
size: NA
J: TRBJ2-6
V: TRBV7-3
CDR3: CASSLTGEGGGANVLTF
DNA: TGTGCCAGCAGCTTGACAGGGGAGGGTGGTGGGGCCAACGTCCTGACTTTC

length: 12
D: NA
size: NA
J: TRBJ1-1
V: TRBV7-4
CDR3: CASSRTFKEAFF
DNA: TGTGCCAGCAGCCGAACCTTTAAAGAAGCTTTCTTT

length: 18
D: NA
size: NA
J: TRBJ1-5
V: TRBV28
CDR3: CASSLPQGRAWSNQPQHF
DNA: TGTGCCAGCAGTTTACCCCAGGGGAGGGCATGGAGCAATCAGCCCCAGCATTTT

length: 12
D: NA
size: once
J: TRBJ1-2
V: TRBV9
CDR3: CASSGKGYGYTF
DNA: TGTGCCAGCAGCGGAAAAGGTTATGGCTACACCTTC

length: 19
D: TRBD2
size: NA
J: TRBJ2-1
V: TRBV18
CDR3: CASSPSPGLAGKAYNEQFF
DNA: TGTGCCAGCTCACCAAGCCCAGGACTAGCGGGGAAGGCCTACAATGAGCAGTTCTTC